This T cell receptor beta chain was sequenced during a study of blood T cell repertoires in COVID-19. Study in general: Nucleic acid was either cDNA or gDNA, and it came from T cells, B-cell-depleted T cells, or PBMCs.

Data came from immunoSEQ multiplex PCR; TCRdb stores just in-frame clones and leaves some out. This table holds around 20,000 clones, about 90% found once. The CDR3 consists of 15 residues. V was clipped by 2 bases and J by 0 bases; unmatched bases: 4. From germline, CDR1 is LNHNV and CDR2 YYDKDF (reference sequence). This TCR came from a man between 65 and 80 years old with acute or convalescent COVID-19. The V gene is TRBV15, the J gene TRBJ2-7; 7 bases are shared with TRBD1. Sequenced material: peripheral blood. CDR3 coding DNA: TGTGCCACCAGCAGACTTGACAGGGACTCCTACGAGCAGTACTTC. Translating it yields CATSRLDRDSYEQYF.